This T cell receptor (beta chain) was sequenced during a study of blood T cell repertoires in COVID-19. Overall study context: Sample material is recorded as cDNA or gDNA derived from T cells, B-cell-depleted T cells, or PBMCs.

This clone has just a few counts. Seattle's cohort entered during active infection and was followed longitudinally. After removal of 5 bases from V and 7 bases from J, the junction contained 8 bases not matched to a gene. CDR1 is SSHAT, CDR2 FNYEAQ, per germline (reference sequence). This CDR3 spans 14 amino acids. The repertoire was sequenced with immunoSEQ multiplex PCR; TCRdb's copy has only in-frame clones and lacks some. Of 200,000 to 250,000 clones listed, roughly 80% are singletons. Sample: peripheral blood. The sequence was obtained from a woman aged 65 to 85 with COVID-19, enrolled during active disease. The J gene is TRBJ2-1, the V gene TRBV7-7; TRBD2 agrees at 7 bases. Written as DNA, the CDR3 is TGTGCCAGCAGCGCTAGGGCGGGGGTTAATGAGCAGTTCTTC. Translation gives CASSARAGVNEQFF.